The rows below give T cell receptor beta chains drawn from one sample of a study of cytomegalovirus exposure and HLA in healthy donors. Sequencing used immunoSEQ multiplex PCR; TCRdb keeps in-frame clones, though not all of them. This sample's table has roughly 100,000 clones. The sample comprised PBMCs. Receptor source: a man aged 50-60 years in good health and CMV-seropositive. Each CDR3 is given with its conserved first and last residue. D genes are given only for firm matches. Where a row states a size, it is once, few, many or the class of an expanded clone; other rows omit it.

j_call v_call clone_size d_call cdr3_aa cdr3_nt
TRBJ2-2 TRBV30 NA NA CAWSVTGTGELFF TGTGCCTGGAGTGTAACGGGGACCGGGGAGCTGTTTTTT
TRBJ2-1 TRBV10-3 NA TRBD2 CAISLTSGTYNEQFF TGTGCCATCTCCCTGACTAGCGGGACCTACAATGAGCAGTTCTTC
TRBJ2-7 TRBV5-4 NA NA CASTPSPADTSYEQYF TGTGCCAGCACCCCTTCCCCGGCAGACACTTCCTACGAGCAGTACTTC
TRBJ1-5 TRBV19 NA TRBD1 CASSISGQGQHF TGTGCCAGTAGTATCTCGGGACAGGGCCAGCATTTT
TRBJ2-1 TRBV9 NA NA CASSVGLSSYNEQFF TGTGCCAGCAGCGTAGGTCTGAGCTCCTACAATGAGCAGTTCTTC
TRBJ2-7 TRBV30 NA NA CAWSPNYEQYF TGTGCCTGGAGTCCCAACTACGAGCAGTACTTC
TRBJ2-6 TRBV7-9 NA TRBD1 CASSLQGAGANVLTF TGTGCCAGCAGCCTACAGGGGGCTGGGGCCAACGTCCTGACTTTC
TRBJ1-2 TRBV18 NA NA CASSPVSQGLDGYTF TGTGCCAGCTCACCAGTCTCTCAGGGTCTAGATGGCTACACCTTC
TRBJ1-3 TRBV6-5 NA NA CASSYSSQGSGNTIYF TGTGCCAGCAGTTACTCATCACAGGGCTCTGGAAACACCATATATTTT
TRBJ1-1 TRBV11-2 NA NA CASSLGRNTEAFF TGTGCCAGCAGCCTGGGCCGGAACACTGAAGCTTTCTTT
TRBJ2-1 TRBV11-3 NA TRBD2 CASSQSSGSGNEQFF TGTGCCAGCAGCCAATCTAGCGGGAGCGGAAATGAGCAGTTCTTC
TRBJ1-2 TRBV4-1 NA NA CASSQDPRQPYGYTF TGCGCCAGCAGCCAAGATCCGCGGCAGCCCTATGGCTACACCTTC
TRBJ2-5 TRBV19 NA TRBD1 CASSVTGVQETQYF TGTGCCAGTAGTGTAACAGGGGTCCAAGAGACCCAGTACTTC
TRBJ1-1 TRBV19 NA TRBD1 CASRPDRARGTEAFF TGTGCCAGTAGGCCGGACAGGGCCAGGGGGACTGAAGCTTTCTTT
TRBJ1-5 TRBV6-5 NA TRBD1 CASSPGDRGMTQHF TGTGCCAGCAGCCCCGGGGACAGGGGCATGACCCAGCATTTT
TRBJ2-1 TRBV18 NA NA CASSADKSYNEQFF TGTGCCAGCTCAGCTGACAAGAGCTACAATGAGCAGTTCTTC
TRBJ2-1 TRBV27 NA NA CASSPRTRYNEQFF TGTGCCAGCAGTCCCCGGACTCGTTACAATGAGCAGTTCTTC
TRBJ1-1 TRBV7-2 NA NA CASSPDRMNTEAFF TGTGCCAGCAGCCCCGACAGGATGAACACTGAAGCTTTCTTT
TRBJ2-1 TRBV19 medium-sized NA CASSIDHSSYNEQFF TGCGCCAGTAGTATAGATCATAGCTCCTACAATGAGCAGTTCTTC
TRBJ2-1 TRBV9 NA TRBD1 CASSVGIGGRDYNEQFF TGTGCCAGCAGCGTAGGGATAGGGGGCAGGGACTACAATGAGCAGTTCTTC
TRBJ1-5 TRBV27 NA TRBD1 CASSHRLIPGGASQPQHF TGTGCCAGCAGCCATCGACTAATTCCAGGGGGCGCGAGTCAGCCCCAGCATTTT
TRBJ1-2 TRBV9 NA NA CASSVEGDHYTF TGTGCCAGCAGCGTAGAGGGAGACCACTACACCTTC
TRBJ1-2 TRBV15 NA TRBD1 CATSRTTGGANYGYTF TGTGCCACCAGCAGAACTACAGGGGGAGCAAACTATGGCTACACCTTC
TRBJ2-5 TRBV10-3 NA NA CAISAQKSQETQYF TGTGCCATCAGTGCCCAGAAAAGTCAAGAGACCCAGTACTTC
TRBJ1-1 TRBV14 NA TRBD1 CASSQAQGQGPNTEAFF TGTGCCAGCAGCCAAGCCCAGGGACAGGGGCCGAACACTGAAGCTTTCTTT
TRBJ1-1 TRBV5-8 NA NA CASSLLRGNTEAFF TGTGCCAGCAGCTTGTTGCGGGGGAACACTGAAGCTTTCTTT
TRBJ2-1 TRBV10-2 NA NA CASRQGGANEQFF TGCGCCAGCAGACAGGGGGGGGCCAATGAGCAGTTCTTC
TRBJ1-2 TRBV18 NA NA CASSQDKAGGYTF TGTGCCAGCTCACAAGACAAGGCCGGCGGCTACACCTTC
TRBJ1-1 TRBV6-1 NA NA CASSHGQSNTEAFF TGTGCCAGCAGCCATGGACAGTCGAACACTGAAGCTTTCTTT
TRBJ1-4 TRBV6-5 NA NA CASSLRGGSEKLFF TGTGCCAGCAGCCTTAGGGGGGGCTCTGAAAAACTGTTTTTT
TRBJ2-5 TRBV2 NA TRBD2 CASSKTSGSGETQYF TGTGCCAGCTCGAAGACTAGCGGGAGTGGAGAGACCCAGTACTTC
TRBJ2-5 TRBV29-1 NA NA CSVAKQTGETQYF TGCAGCGTTGCGAAGCAGACCGGGGAGACCCAGTACTTC
TRBJ2-1 TRBV14 NA TRBD2 CASSLRSGGGSRNEQFF TGTGCCAGCAGCCTCCGGTCTGGTGGCGGGAGTCGGAATGAGCAGTTCTTC
TRBJ1-2 TRBV28 NA NA CASSLVSARGDYGYTF TGTGCCAGCAGTTTAGTTTCCGCCAGGGGTGACTATGGCTACACCTTC